This T cell receptor (beta chain) stems from a study of shared clonotypes between healthy human individuals. Regarding the study as a whole: Depth of sequencing was expected to influence donor clonotype sharing. Naive subsets, compared against memory subsets, generally had larger estimated richness values.

Profiling relied on immunoSEQ multiplex PCR, and the TCRdb table lists in-frame clones only, not all of them. The sample yields approximately 1,500,000 clones, under 99% seen once. Germline V gene lookup returns CDR1 SGDLS and CDR2 YYNGEE. V lost 0 bases and J lost 7; bases outside the gene matches: 9. The CDR3 runs 16 residues. On this clone: Its antigen remains unknown.

V and J are TRBV9 and TRBJ2-1, with 8 bases identical to TRBD2. The specimen was naive CD4+ T cells sorted from blood. Subset in this sample: CD45RA+ positively selected. This receptor was obtained from a man aged 25-45 years in good health. CDR3 nucleotides: TGTGCCAGCAGCGTAGATTGGGGACTAGTCGGAAATGAGCAGTTCTTC. Protein product: CASSVDWGLVGNEQFF.